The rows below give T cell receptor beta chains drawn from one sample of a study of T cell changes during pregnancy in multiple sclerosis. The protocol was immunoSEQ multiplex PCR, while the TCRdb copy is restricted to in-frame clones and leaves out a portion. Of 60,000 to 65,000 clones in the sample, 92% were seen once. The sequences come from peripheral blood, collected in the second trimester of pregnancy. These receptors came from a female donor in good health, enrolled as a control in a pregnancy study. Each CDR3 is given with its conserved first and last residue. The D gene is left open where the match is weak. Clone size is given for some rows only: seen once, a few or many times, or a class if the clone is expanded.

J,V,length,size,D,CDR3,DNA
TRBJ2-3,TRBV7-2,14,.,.,CASSYTQATDTQYF,TGTGCCAGCAGCTATACCCAGGCGACAGATACGCAGTATTTT
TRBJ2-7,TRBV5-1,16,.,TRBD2,CASSLGRAGGPYEQYF,TGCGCCAGCAGCTTGGGGCGAGCGGGGGGGCCGTACGAGCAGTACTTC
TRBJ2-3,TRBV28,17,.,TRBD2,CASPLHKVAGITDTQYF,TGTGCCAGCCCCCTTCATAAAGTAGCGGGAATAACAGATACGCAGTATTTT
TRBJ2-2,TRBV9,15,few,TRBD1,CASSVATGAIGELFF,TGTGCCAGCAGCGTAGCGACAGGGGCTATAGGGGAGCTGTTTTTT
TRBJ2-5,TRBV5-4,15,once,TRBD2,CASSSDRGGQETQYF,TGTGCCAGCAGCTCCGACCGCGGGGGGCAAGAGACCCAGTACTTC
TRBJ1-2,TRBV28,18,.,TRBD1,CASSVAGGGRLANYGYTF,TGTGCCAGCAGCGTCGCAGGGGGTGGAAGATTAGCTAACTATGGCTACACCTTC
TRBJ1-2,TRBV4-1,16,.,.,CASSPLVGRVRDGYTF,TGCGCCAGCAGCCCTTTAGTGGGCAGGGTCCGAGATGGCTACACCTTC
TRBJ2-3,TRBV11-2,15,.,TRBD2,CASSFLAGDRDTQYF,TGTGCCAGCAGCTTCCTAGCGGGAGATCGAGATACGCAGTATTTT
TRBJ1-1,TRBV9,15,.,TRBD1,CASSVGAGGNTEAFF,TGTGCCAGCAGCGTAGGGGCAGGGGGGAACACTGAAGCTTTCTTT
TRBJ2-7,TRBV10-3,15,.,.,CAISTLRGAVYEQYF,TGTGCCATCAGTACGCTCCGGGGGGCCGTCTACGAGCAGTACTTC
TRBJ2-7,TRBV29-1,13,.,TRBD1,CSVCGTEDYEQYF,TGCAGCGTTTGTGGGACAGAAGACTACGAGCAGTACTTC
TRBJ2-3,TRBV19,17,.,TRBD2,CASSPRGGAFGTDTQYF,TGTGCCAGTAGTCCCCGCGGGGGGGCTTTTGGCACAGATACGCAGTATTTT
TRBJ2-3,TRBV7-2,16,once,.,CASTTIPSLSADTQYF,TGTGCCAGCACCACGATTCCCTCTTTGTCGGCAGATACGCAGTATTTT
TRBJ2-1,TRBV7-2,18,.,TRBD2,CASSLDSWGSGRLNEQFF,TGTGCCAGCAGCTTAGACTCCTGGGGGAGCGGGAGACTAAATGAGCAGTTCTTC
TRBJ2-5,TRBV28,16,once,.,CASSFWTGEWVGTQYF,TGTGCCAGCAGTTTTTGGACGGGGGAGTGGGTAGGGACCCAGTACTTC
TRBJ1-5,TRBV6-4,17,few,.,CASKSWTEGQIPQPQHF,TGTGCCAGCAAATCTTGGACCGAAGGACAGATACCCCAGCCCCAGCATTTT
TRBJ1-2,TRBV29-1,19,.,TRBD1,CSVEDAYPGQGQGPRGYTF,TGCAGCGTTGAAGATGCCTATCCGGGACAGGGCCAGGGCCCGCGCGGCTACACCTTC
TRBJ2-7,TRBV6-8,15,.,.,CASSYSRGIGYEQYF,TGTGCCAGCAGTTACTCCAGGGGAATCGGATACGAGCAGTACTTC
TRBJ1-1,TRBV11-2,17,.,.,CASSPKNLRLRDTEAFF,TGTGCCAGCAGCCCGAAGAACTTGAGGCTGAGGGACACTGAAGCTTTCTTT
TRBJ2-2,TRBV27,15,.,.,CASSFGGTNTGELFF,TGTGCCAGCAGTTTCGGCGGGACTAACACCGGGGAGCTGTTTTTT
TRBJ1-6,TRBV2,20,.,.,CASSATSGAKISSYNSPLHF,TGTGCCAGCAGTGCCACTTCGGGAGCAAAAATAAGCTCCTATAATTCACCCCTCCACTTT
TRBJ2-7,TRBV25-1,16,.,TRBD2,CASSDPSRGDPYEQYF,TGTGCCAGCAGTGACCCCTCCCGGGGGGACCCCTACGAGCAGTACTTC
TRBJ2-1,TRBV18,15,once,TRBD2,CASSSGQREIGEQFF,TGTGCCAGCTCATCCGGGCAGCGGGAGATCGGTGAGCAGTTCTTC
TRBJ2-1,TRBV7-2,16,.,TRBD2,CASNLPRSGGAFEQFF,TGTGCCAGCAACCTCCCCCGTAGCGGGGGGGCTTTTGAGCAGTTCTTC
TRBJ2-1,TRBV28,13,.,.,CASSFLPDNEQFF,TGTGCCAGCAGTTTTCTACCGGACAATGAGCAGTTCTTC
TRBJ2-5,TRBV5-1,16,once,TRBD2,CASSLELAGGEETQYF,TGCGCCAGCAGCTTAGAACTAGCGGGGGGGGAAGAGACCCAGTACTTC
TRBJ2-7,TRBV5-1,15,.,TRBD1,CASSWGLQGAYEQYF,TGCGCCAGCAGCTGGGGGCTGCAGGGGGCCTACGAGCAGTACTTC
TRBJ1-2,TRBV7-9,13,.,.,CASSFAQGNGYTF,TGTGCCAGCAGCTTCGCACAGGGAAACGGCTACACCTTC
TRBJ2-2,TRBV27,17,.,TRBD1,CASGGDRGNTNTGELFF,TGTGCCAGCGGGGGGGACAGGGGGAACACGAACACCGGGGAGCTGTTTTTT
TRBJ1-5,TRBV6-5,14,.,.,CASAPDSANQPQHF,TGTGCCAGCGCCCCCGACAGTGCCAATCAGCCCCAGCATTTT
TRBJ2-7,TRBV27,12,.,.,CASQDSTYEQYF,TGTGCCAGCCAGGACAGTACCTACGAGCAGTACTTC
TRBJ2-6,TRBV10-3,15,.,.,CAISEAGVGANVLTF,TGTGCCATCAGTGAAGCAGGGGTGGGGGCCAACGTCCTGACTTTC
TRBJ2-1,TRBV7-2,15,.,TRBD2,CASSSLAGAVREQFF,TGTGCCAGCAGCTCCCTAGCGGGGGCCGTGCGTGAGCAGTTCTTC
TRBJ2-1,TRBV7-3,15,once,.,CASSLWAGTYNEQFF,TGTGCCAGCAGCTTATGGGCAGGGACCTACAATGAGCAGTTCTTC
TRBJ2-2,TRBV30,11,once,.,CGGLSAGELFF,TGTGGGGGACTCTCCGCCGGGGAGCTGTTTTTT
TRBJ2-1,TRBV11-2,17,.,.,CASSSPRTGSRYNEQFF,TGTGCCAGCAGCTCCCCCAGGACGGGGTCTCGCTACAATGAGCAGTTCTTC
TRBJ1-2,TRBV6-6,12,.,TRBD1,CASSFGQGGYTF,TGTGCCAGCAGCTTCGGACAGGGAGGCTACACCTTC
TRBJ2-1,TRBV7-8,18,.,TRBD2,CASSLALTSGSLYNEQFF,TGTGCCAGCAGCTTAGCGCTCACTAGCGGGAGTCTATACAATGAGCAGTTCTTC
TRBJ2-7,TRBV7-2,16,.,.,CASSFQPGQGHYEQYF,TGTGCCAGCAGCTTCCAGCCGGGACAAGGGCACTACGAGCAGTACTTC
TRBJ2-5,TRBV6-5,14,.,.,CASTSRLRRETQYF,TGTGCCAGCACCAGCAGACTCCGCCGGGAGACCCAGTACTTC
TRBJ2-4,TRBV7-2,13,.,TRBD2,CASSFVAGDIQYF,TGTGCCAGCAGCTTTGTAGCGGGAGACATTCAGTACTTC
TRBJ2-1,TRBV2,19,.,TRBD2,CASSAPLLGVAGLSNEQFF,TGTGCCAGCAGTGCCCCACTGTTGGGGGTAGCGGGTCTTTCAAATGAGCAGTTCTTC
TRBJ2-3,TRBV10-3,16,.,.,CAISESSGRVTDTQYF,TGTGCCATCAGTGAGTCGAGTGGGCGGGTCACAGATACGCAGTATTTT
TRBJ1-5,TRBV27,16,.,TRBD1,CASSFGPGGSNQPQHF,TGTGCCAGCAGTTTCGGTCCAGGGGGGAGCAATCAGCCCCAGCATTTT
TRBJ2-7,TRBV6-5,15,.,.,CASSYSTDMPYEQYF,TGTGCCAGCAGTTACTCTACGGACATGCCCTACGAGCAGTACTTC
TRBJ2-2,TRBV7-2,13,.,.,CASSPTGAGELFF,TGTGCCAGCAGCCCCACGGGGGCCGGGGAGCTGTTTTTT
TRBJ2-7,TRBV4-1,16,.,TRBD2,CASSPLLRGGTYEQYF,TGCGCCAGCAGCCCTCTTCTGCGGGGGGGAACCTACGAGCAGTACTTC
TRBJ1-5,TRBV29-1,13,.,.,CSALLDRNQPQHF,TGCAGCGCTTTGCTAGACAGGAATCAGCCCCAGCATTTT
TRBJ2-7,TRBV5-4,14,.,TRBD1,CASSSTGTGPEQYF,TGTGCCAGCAGCAGTACCGGGACAGGACCCGAGCAGTACTTC
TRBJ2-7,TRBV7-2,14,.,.,CASSPGLKQNEQYF,TGTGCCAGCAGCCCAGGACTCAAACAAAACGAGCAGTACTTC